Below, 14 T cell receptor beta chains from the same sample are listed, as sequenced in a study of identical twins listed by TCRdb under 2016. To prepare the library, 5' RACE was applied. Instrument on record: Illumina HiSeq 2000. The public sequencing data were trimmed at Q25 with fastp and processed into clonotypes with MiXCR by TCRdb, which kept only in-frame beta chains. Every distinct CDR3 protein forms one entry, paired with its most common genes and DNA. The sample includes a few hundred thousand distinct CDR3 sequences, with 9% to 10% observed a single time. Clones ranked in the top ten supply more than 2.5% of the sample. This same sample was also taken into another study, of yellow fever vaccine responses in identical twins.

The sequencing input was PBMCs. These receptors were collected from a woman aged 18-29 years in good health.

The chain joins TRBV2 to TRBJ2-3; 7 nucleotides agree with TRBD1. Losses at the gene ends were 6 bases for V and 5 bases for J; bases not matched to a gene: 20. This CDR3 contains 18 residues. CDR1 is SNHLY, CDR2 FYNNEI, per germline. DNA for the CDR3: TGTGCCAGCAGCCCCACCCCGGGACAGTTAGGTAACATAGATACGCAGTATTTT. It translates to CASSPTPGQLGNIDTQYF.

This clonotype has just a few counts. This chain joins TRBV6-5 and TRBJ1-2, with TRBD1 matching 8 bases. This CDR3 has 15 residues. With V trimmed by 2 bases and J by 13 bases, 15 bases remained unmatched. Per the germline V gene, CDR1 is MNHEY and CDR2 is SVGAGI. The CDR3 reads CASSYAPGQDTTFTF. Written as DNA, the CDR3 is TGTGCCAGCAGTTACGCACCGGGACAGGACACCACATTCACCTTC.

The V gene is TRBV5-1, the J gene TRBJ2-7; TRBD2 matches at 11 bases. This CDR3 contains 16 residues. The V gene's germline CDR1 is SGHRS and CDR2 YFSETQ. Trimming at V came to 5 bases and at J to 0 bases, leaving 7 bases not matched to a gene. The CDR3 DNA reads as TGCGCCAGCAGACTAGCGGGAGCAGCTAACTCCTACGAGCAGTACTTC. Amino acid sequence: CASRLAGAANSYEQYF.

At least ten counts were recorded for this clonotype. The rearrangement uses TRBV6-5 and TRBJ2-7; D gene ambiguous. Germline V CDR1 and CDR2: MNHEY, SVGAGI. The CDR3 spans 14 residues. The V and J ends lost 0 bases and 3 bases respectively, with 9 bases between them. The CDR3 loop reads CASSYSILSYEQYF. CDR3 nucleotide sequence: TGTGCCAGCAGTTACTCGATCCTCAGCTACGAGCAGTACTTC.

This clonotype was seen repeatedly, ten times or more. The chain has TRBV5-1 and TRBJ1-1; D call uncertain. The CDR3 is 16 residues long. V dropped 0 bases and J dropped 0 bases, with 12 bases sitting between them. CDR1 SGHRS and CDR2 YFSETQ come from the germline V gene. CDR3 nucleotide sequence: TGCGCCAGCAGCTTGGGTGTCGGGGTCGTGAACACTGAAGCTTTCTTT. Protein product: CASSLGVGVVNTEAFF.

This clonotype was counted between two and nine times. The chain carries TRBV6-1 and TRBJ2-1; D gene unclear. The germline gives CDR1 MNHNS, CDR2 SASEGT. V was trimmed by 7 bases and J by 6 bases, leaving 22 bases between them. The CDR3 is 16 amino acids. CDR3 DNA sequence: TGTGCCAGCACCCTCATACACCCCTCTCGGAGCAATGAGCAGTTCTTC. It translates to CASTLIHPSRSNEQFF.

The genes are TRBV29-1 and TRBJ2-5, with D possibly TRBD2 on 6 matching bases. Germline-derived CDR1 and CDR2 are SQVTM and ANQGSEA. This CDR3 has 13 amino acids. Trimming took 7 bases from V and 5 from J, leaving 17 bases between them. The CDR3 DNA sequence: TGCAGCGCCGTGATCGGGGGTTTGGAGACCCAGTACTTC. The encoded protein is CSAVIGGLETQYF.

This clonotype has ten or more counts. This chain joins TRBV29-1 and TRBJ2-1; no clear D. The CDR3 is made up of 14 amino acids. Trimming left V 7 bases short and J 10 bases short, with 23 bases between. Germline CDR1 and CDR2: SQVTM and ANQGSEA. The CDR3 region has the DNA TGCAGCGCTCTGACGTTTCGAACCTTCACCGAGCAGTTCTTC. This encodes CSALTFRTFTEQFF.

This clonotype came up a few times. The genes are TRBV4-2 and TRBJ2-1; TRBD2 is a possible D gene (6 bases). This CDR3 has 15 residues. Trimming pared 2 bases from V and 5 bases from J, leaving 13 bases between. CDR1 and CDR2 from the germline V gene are LGHNA and YNFKEQ. The CDR3 spells CASSQFRGSNNEQFF. CDR3 in DNA: TGTGCCAGCAGCCAATTCCGGGGGAGTAACAATGAGCAGTTCTTC.

This clonotype appeared a few times. The chain joins TRBV29-1 to TRBJ2-2; 8 nucleotides align to TRBD1. Germline values: CDR1 SQVTM, CDR2 ANQGSEA. With V trimmed by 7 bases and J by 5 bases, 12 bases remained unmatched. This CDR3 has 15 residues. The CDR3 DNA sequence: TGCAGCGCCTCAGGACGGACAGGGTTGACCGGGGAGCTGTTTTTT. It codes for CSASGRTGLTGELFF.

The chain combines TRBV5-1 with TRBJ2-4; 7 bases are shared with TRBD2. This CDR3 has 14 residues. Germline loops: CDR1 SGHRS, CDR2 YFSETQ. Losses at the gene ends were 4 bases for V and 9 bases for J; bases not matched to a gene: 10. CDR3 in DNA: TGCGCCAGCAGCCGTGGACTAGATCGAAGCATTCAGTACTTC. Amino acid sequence: CASSRGLDRSIQYF.

A few counts support this clonotype. The chain has TRBV27 and TRBJ2-7; D is unclear. The germline gives CDR1 MNHEY, CDR2 SMNVEV (reference sequence). Trimming removed 0 bases from V and 2 bases from J, with 11 bases in between. CDR3 length: 15 residues. The CDR3 loop is CASSLSLELAYEQYF. The CDR3 coding sequence is TGTGCCAGCAGTTTATCGTTAGAGCTAGCCTACGAGCAGTACTTC.

This clonotype was picked up a small number of times. The V call is TRBV25-1, the J call TRBJ2-1; 9 nucleotides agree with TRBD2. This CDR3 region has 19 residues. The germline V gene has CDR1 MGHDK and CDR2 SYGVNS. Trimming cost V 1 base and J 1 base; bases outside gene matches: 11. DNA for the CDR3: TGTGCCAGCAGTGAATCCGAGACTAGCGGCAAAGGATCCTACAATGAGCAGTTCTTC. It codes for CASSESETSGKGSYNEQFF.

This clonotype was counted between two and nine times. The chain couples TRBV11-2 to TRBJ2-1; a weak D match, TRBD2 (6 bases). Germline V lookup: CDR1 SGHAT, CDR2 FQNNGV. This CDR3 spans 13 amino acids. V was pared by 3 bases and J by 8 bases, with 11 bases between. CDR3 nucleotides: TGTGCCAGCAGCTTTGGAGGGAATGATGAGCAGTTCTTC. It encodes CASSFGGNDEQFF.